This T cell receptor (beta chain) was captured in a study of cytomegalovirus exposure and HLA in healthy donors. Findings and caveats of the study: CMV serostatus was the sole immune exposure information available.

This clone was seen a few times. What it binds is not known. In the PCR, 60 Vbeta and 13 Jbeta primers were used. Clones were read by immunoSEQ multiplex PCR, and TCRdb kept only the in-frame ones, dropping some. The sample gives about 99,000 clones, roughly three quarters of which show up once; about a tenth is in the top ten. V shed 6 bases, J shed 2 bases, and the junction held 11 bases outside the gene matches. The CDR3 consists of 17 residues. The germline gives CDR1 MDHEN, CDR2 SYDVKM. This chain connects TRBV28 to TRBJ2-5; 11 bases fit TRBD1. The TCR sequence derives from a woman younger than 35 in good health and CMV-seropositive. The sequenced sample was PBMCs. The CDR3, as DNA: TGTGCCAGCAGCCCTTACCCGGGACAGGGGGAACAAGAGACCCAGTACTTC. This encodes CASSPYPGQGEQETQYF.